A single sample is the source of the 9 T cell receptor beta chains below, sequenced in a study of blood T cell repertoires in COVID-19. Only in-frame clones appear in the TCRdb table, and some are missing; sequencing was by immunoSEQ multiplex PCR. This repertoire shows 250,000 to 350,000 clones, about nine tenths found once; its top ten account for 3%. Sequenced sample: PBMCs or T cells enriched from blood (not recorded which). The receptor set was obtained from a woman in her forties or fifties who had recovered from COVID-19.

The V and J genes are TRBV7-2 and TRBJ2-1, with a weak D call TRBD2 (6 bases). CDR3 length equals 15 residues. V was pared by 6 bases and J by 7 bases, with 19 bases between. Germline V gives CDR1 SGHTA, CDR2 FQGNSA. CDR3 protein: CASSYASPAGNEQFF. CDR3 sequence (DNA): TGTGCCAGCAGTTACGCCTCACCGGCGGGGAATGAGCAGTTCTTC.

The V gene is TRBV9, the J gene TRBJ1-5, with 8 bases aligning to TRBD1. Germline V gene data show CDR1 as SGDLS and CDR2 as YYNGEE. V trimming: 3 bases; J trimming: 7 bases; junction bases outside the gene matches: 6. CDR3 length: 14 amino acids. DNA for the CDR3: TGTGCCAGCAGCGCCGACAGGGGTGAGCAGCCCCAGCATTTT. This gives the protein CASSADRGEQPQHF.

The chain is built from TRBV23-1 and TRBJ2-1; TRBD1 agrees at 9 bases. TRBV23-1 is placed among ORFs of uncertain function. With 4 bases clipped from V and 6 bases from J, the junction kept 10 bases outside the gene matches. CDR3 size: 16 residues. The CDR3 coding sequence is TGCGCCAGCAGTCTTCCGGGACAGGGCGATCGCAATGAGCAGTTCTTC. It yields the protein CASSLPGQGDRNEQFF.

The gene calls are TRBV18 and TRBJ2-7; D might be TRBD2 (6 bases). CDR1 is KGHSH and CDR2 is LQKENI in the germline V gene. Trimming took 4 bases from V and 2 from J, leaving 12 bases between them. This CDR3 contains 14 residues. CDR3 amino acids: CASSLADVTYEQYF. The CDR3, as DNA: TGTGCCAGCTCACTAGCGGATGTAACCTACGAGCAGTACTTC.

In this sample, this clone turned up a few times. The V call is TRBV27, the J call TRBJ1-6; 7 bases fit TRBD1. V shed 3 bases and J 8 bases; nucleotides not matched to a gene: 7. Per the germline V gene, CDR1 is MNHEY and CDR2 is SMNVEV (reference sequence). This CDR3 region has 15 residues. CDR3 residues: CASSFYRGRDSPLHF. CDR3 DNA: TGTGCCAGCAGTTTCTACAGGGGCCGGGATTCACCCCTCCACTTT.

This chain's CDR3 is CASSEFVEDEQYF. CDR3 DNA: TGTGCCAGCAGTGAATTCGTCGAGGACGAGCAGTACTTC. The J gene is TRBJ2-7, the V gene TRBV6-1; D not resolved. CDR3 length: 13 residues. Trimming removed 2 bases at V and 5 bases at J, with 10 bases between. Germline-derived CDR1 and CDR2 are MNHNS and SASEGT.

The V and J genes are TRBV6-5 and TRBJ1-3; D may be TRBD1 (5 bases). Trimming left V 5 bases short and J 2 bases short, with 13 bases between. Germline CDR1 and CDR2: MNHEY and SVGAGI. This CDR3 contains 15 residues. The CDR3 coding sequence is TGTGCCAGCAGTCCAGGGAGGGCAGCTGGAAACACCATATATTTT. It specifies CASSPGRAAGNTIYF.

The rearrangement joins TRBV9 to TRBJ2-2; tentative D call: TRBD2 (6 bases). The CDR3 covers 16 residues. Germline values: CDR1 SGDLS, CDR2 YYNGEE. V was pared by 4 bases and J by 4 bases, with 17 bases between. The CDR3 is CASSPWREAFTGELFF. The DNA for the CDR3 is TGTGCCAGCAGCCCCTGGAGGGAGGCATTCACCGGGGAGCTGTTTTTT.

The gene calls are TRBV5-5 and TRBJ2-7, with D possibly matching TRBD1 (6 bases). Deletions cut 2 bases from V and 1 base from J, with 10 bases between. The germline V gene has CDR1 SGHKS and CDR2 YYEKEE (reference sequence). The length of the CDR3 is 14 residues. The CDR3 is CASSLTGISYEQYF. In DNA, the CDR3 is TGTGCCAGCAGCTTAACAGGGATTTCCTACGAGCAGTACTTC.